This note documents a single T cell receptor beta chain sequence. Trimming stripped 8 bases from V and 1 base from J, with 16 bases between. CDR3 length: 15 amino acids. Per the germline V gene, CDR1 is MDHEN and CDR2 is SYDVKM. This sample is drawn from a study of shared clonotypes between healthy human individuals. Produced via immunoSEQ multiplex PCR; TCRdb's table is partial and in-frame only. The profile shows about 2 million clones, about 95% of them singletons. All donors qualified as healthy HIV-negative adults and had experienced no recent acute infections or vaccinations. The sequence derives from a man younger than 35 in good health. Sequenced: naive CD4+ T cells sorted from blood. Subset: CD45RA+ positively selected. The V call is TRBV28, the J call TRBJ2-3, with D possibly matching TRBD1 (6 bases). The chain's CDR3 is CASGTGTAGTDTQYF. The CDR3 region has the DNA TGTGCCAGCGGAACAGGGACCGCTGGCACAGATACGCAGTATTTT. The full variable domain, with the rest looked up from reference TRBV28 and TRBJ2-3, is DVKVTQSSRYLVKRTGEKVFLECVQDMDHENMFWYRQDPGLGLRLIYFSYDVKMKEKGDIPEGYSVSREKKERFSLILESASTNQTSMYLCASGTGTAGTDTQYFGPGTRLTVL.